Shown below are 5 T cell receptor beta chains from a single sample sequenced in a study of blood T cell repertoires in COVID-19. Data came from immunoSEQ multiplex PCR; TCRdb stores just in-frame clones and leaves some out. Seen here are more than 250,000 clones, roughly 91% observed once, and the top ten hold 1%. Input material: peripheral blood. The source is a man aged 50-59 years with active or convalescent COVID-19.

This chain joins TRBV27 and TRBJ2-7; 7 bases line up with TRBD2. Germline CDR1 MNHEY, CDR2 SMNVEV (reference sequence). V gave up 5 bases and J gave up 6 bases; unmatched junction bases: 4. This CDR3 is 12 amino acids long. In DNA, the CDR3 is TGTGCCAGCAGTCGGGAGCGGGGCGAGCAGTACTTC. Protein product: CASSRERGEQYF.

The chain links TRBV7-3 to TRBJ2-5; 7 bases align to TRBD1. Trimming at V came to 4 bases and at J to 3 bases, leaving 5 bases not matched to a gene. Germline V gene lookup returns CDR1 SGHTA and CDR2 FQGTGA. This CDR3 contains 14 residues. The DNA of the CDR3 is TGTGCCAGCAGCTATGGGGACAGAAAAGAGACCCAGTACTTC. As protein: CASSYGDRKETQYF. Using reference TRBV7-3 and TRBJ2-5 for the parts outside the CDR3, the full variable domain is GAGVSQTPSNKVTEKGKYVELRCDPISGHTALYWYRQSLGQGPEFLIYFQGTGAADDSGLPNDRFFAVRPEGSVSTLKIQRTERGDSAVYLCASSYGDRKETQYFGPGTRLLVL.

The chain couples TRBV7-8 to TRBJ1-4, with D perhaps TRBD1 (6 bases). From germline, CDR1 is SGHVS and CDR2 FQNEAQ. V was pared by 1 base and J by 2 bases, with 11 bases between. The CDR3 totals 16 residues. The CDR3 region is CASSLDPGQTNEKLFF. The CDR3 DNA follows: TGTGCCAGCAGCTTAGATCCAGGACAGACTAATGAAAAACTGTTTTTT.

The chain couples TRBV5-4 to TRBJ2-2; D remains ambiguous. Trimming stripped 3 bases from V and 0 bases from J, with 15 bases between. Looked up from germline, CDR1 is SGHNT and CDR2 is YYREEE (reference sequence). The CDR3 covers 17 residues. CDR3 loop: CASSSLERWSNTGELFF. The CDR3 nucleotides read TGTGCCAGCAGCTCCCTAGAGCGTTGGTCGAACACCGGGGAGCTGTTTTTT.

This chain connects TRBV3-1 (or the pseudogene TRBV3-2) to TRBJ2-7, with D tentatively TRBD2 (6 bases). V shed 6 bases and J shed 3 bases, with 6 bases lying between them. The CDR3 has 11 residues. Germline lookup yields CDR1 LGHDT and CDR2 YNNKEL (reference sequence). CDR3 sequence (DNA): TGTGCCAGCAGGGAGGGCTACGAGCAGTACTTC. This encodes CASREGYEQYF.